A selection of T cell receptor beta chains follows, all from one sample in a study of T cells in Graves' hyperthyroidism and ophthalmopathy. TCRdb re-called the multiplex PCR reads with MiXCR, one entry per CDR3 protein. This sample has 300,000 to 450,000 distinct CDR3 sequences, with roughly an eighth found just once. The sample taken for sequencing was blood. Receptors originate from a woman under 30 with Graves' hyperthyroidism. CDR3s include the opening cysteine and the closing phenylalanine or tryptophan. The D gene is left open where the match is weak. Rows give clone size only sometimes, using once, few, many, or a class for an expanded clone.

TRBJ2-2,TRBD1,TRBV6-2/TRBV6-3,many,TGTGCCAGCAGGACAGGGGGCCAGAACACCGGGGAGCTGTTTTTT,CASRTGGQNTGELFF
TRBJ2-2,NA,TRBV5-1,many,TGCGCCAGCAGCTTGGTGGAGGGGGCGAGCACCGGGGAGCTGTTTTTT,CASSLVEGASTGELFF
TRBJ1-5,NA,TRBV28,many,TGTGCCAGCTCGCGGACGGCCAATCAGCCCCAGCATTTT,CASSRTANQPQHF
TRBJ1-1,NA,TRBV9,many,TGTGCCAGCAGCGTAGAACCGGGACCGAACACTGAAGCTTTCTTT,CASSVEPGPNTEAFF
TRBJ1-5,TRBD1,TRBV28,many,TGTGCCAGCGGGACAGGGGGTTCCTTCGGACCCCAGCATTTT,CASGTGGSFGPQHF
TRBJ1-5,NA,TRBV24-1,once,TGTGCCACCGCTGAAGGAAATCAGCCCCAGCATTTT,CATAEGNQPQHF
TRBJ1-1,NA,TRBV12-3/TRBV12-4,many,TGTGCCAGCAGTACCCACAGCCCGGGGAACACTGAAGCTTTCTTT,CASSTHSPGNTEAFF
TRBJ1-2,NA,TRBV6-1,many,TGTGCCAGCAGTACAACCTTTACAGGGAACTATGGCTACACCTTC,CASSTTFTGNYGYTF
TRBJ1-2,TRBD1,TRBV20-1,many,TGCAGTGCTGGGGGGGGACAGGGATTCTATGGCTACACCTTC,CSAGGGQGFYGYTF
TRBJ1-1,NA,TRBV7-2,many,TGTGCCAGCAGCTTCGAAACGTTGGCTGAAGCTTTCTTT,CASSFETLAEAFF
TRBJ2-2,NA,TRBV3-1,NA,TGTGCCAGCAGGAAGGGGCAGATCGGGGCCGGGGAGCTGTTTTTT,CASRKGQIGAGELFF
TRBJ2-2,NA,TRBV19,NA,TGTGCCAGTAGTATAGTCGGGGGCACCGGGGAGCTGTTTTTT,CASSIVGGTGELFF
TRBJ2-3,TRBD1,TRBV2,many,TGTGCCAGCGGACAGGAGAGCACAGATACGCAGTATTTT,CASGQESTDTQYF
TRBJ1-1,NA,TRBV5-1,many,TGCGCCAGCAGCCCTCGACAGGATATGAACACTGAAGCTTTCTTT,CASSPRQDMNTEAFF
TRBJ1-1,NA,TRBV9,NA,TGTGCCAGCTCCGTCGTGTCGGGGAACATTGAAGCTTTCTTT,CASSVVSGNIEAFF